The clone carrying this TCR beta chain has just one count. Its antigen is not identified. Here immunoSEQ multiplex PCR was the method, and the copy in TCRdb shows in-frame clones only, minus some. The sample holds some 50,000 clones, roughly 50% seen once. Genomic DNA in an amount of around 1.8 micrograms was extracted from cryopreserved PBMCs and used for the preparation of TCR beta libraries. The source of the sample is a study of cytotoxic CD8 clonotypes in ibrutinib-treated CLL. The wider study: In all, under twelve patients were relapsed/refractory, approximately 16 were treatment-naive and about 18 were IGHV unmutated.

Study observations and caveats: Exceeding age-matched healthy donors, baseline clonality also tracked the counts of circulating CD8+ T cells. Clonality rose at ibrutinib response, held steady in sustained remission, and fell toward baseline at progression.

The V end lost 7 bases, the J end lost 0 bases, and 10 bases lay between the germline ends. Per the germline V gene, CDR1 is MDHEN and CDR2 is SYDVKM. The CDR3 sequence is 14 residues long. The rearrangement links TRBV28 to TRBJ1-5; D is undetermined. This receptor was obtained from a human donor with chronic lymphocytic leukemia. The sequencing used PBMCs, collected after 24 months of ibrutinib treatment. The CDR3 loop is CASNSAYSNQPQHF. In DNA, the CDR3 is TGTGCCAGCAATTCGGCTTATAGCAATCAGCCCCAGCATTTT.